The 30 T cell receptor beta chains listed next were all sequenced from one sample in a study of HIV-infected children after antiretroviral therapy interruption. Unique molecular identifiers were included in an RNA-based 3' RACE TCR library. MiXCR, applied by TCRdb to the 3' RACE reads, yields one record per CDR3 protein. The sample carries roughly 16,000 distinct CDR3 sequences, 3% to 4% recorded once. The treatment here: PENTA 11 planned treatment interruption arm or continuous ART arm. The sample in question was CD45RA+ CD4+ T cells from PBMCs, obtained from a donor given antiretroviral therapy, either interrupted or continuous. Indicated subset: naive CD4+ CD45RA+ CD45RO- T cells. Receptors were obtained from a child aged 2 to 17 with HIV.

Ten or more counts support this clonotype. The J gene is TRBJ1-5, the V gene TRBV2; TRBD1 matches at 7 bases. In germline, CDR1 is SNHLY, CDR2 FYNNEI. The junction had 5 bases not matched to a gene; V was cut back by 4 bases and J by 5 bases. The CDR3 has 14 amino acids. The CDR3 loop reads CASSGAGGYQPQHF. The CDR3 nucleotides are TGTGCCAGCAGTGGGGCAGGGGGGTATCAGCCCCAGCATTTT.

This clonotype appeared many times. The rearrangement links TRBV12-3 or TRBV12-4 to TRBJ2-5; 8 bases align to TRBD1. Trimming took 4 bases from V and 2 from J; bases not matched to a gene: 9. The CDR3 totals 16 residues. CDR3 DNA sequence: TGTGCCAGCAGTTGGGGGAAGAGGGACAGGCAAGAGACCCAGTACTTC. This translates into CASSWGKRDRQETQYF.

This clonotype was recorded many times. The chain carries TRBV12-3 or TRBV12-4 and TRBJ2-3; 8 bases are shared with TRBD1. The trim removed 4 bases at V and 5 bases at J, leaving 5 bases unmatched. The CDR3 contains 14 residues. The CDR3 coding sequence is TGTGCCAGCAGTTCCGGACAGGGAAAAGATACGCAGTATTTT. Its translation: CASSSGQGKDTQYF.

By sample share, this clonotype is large (0.1 to 1%). The rearrangement uses TRBV7-8 and TRBJ2-7; D remains ambiguous. Germline assignment: CDR1 SGHVS and CDR2 FQNEAQ. V lost 4 bases and J lost 5, with 12 bases in between. There are 13 residues in the CDR3. This chain's CDR3 is CASSSKPPNEQYF. The CDR3 coding sequence is TGTGCCAGCAGCTCCAAGCCCCCGAACGAGCAGTACTTC.

This clonotype was counted at least ten times. The chain employs TRBV12-3 or TRBV12-4 and TRBJ2-7; 9 bases are shared with TRBD1. Unmatched junction bases numbered 3, after V lost 3 bases and J lost 3 bases. The CDR3 loop spans 14 amino acids. CDR3 nucleotide sequence: TGTGCCAGCAGTTTGGGACAGGGTGTCTACGAGCAGTACTTC. This sequence encodes CASSLGQGVYEQYF.

Ten or more counts support this clonotype. One end of the junction fails to match germline, which may point to a read error. The chain has TRBV7-4 and TRBJ2-7, with TRBD2 matching over 7 bases. The CDR3 covers 14 residues. Germline-derived CDR1 and CDR2 are SGHVT and SQSDAQ. CDR3 DNA sequence: TGTGCAAGCAGCTTAGGGACTGGGGGGGTTGAACAGTACTTC. This translates into CASSLGTGGVEQYF.

In its sample, this clonotype was seen a few times. This CDR3 reads CAWSVRTANGYTF. The CDR3 coding sequence is TGTGCCTGGAGTGTACGGACAGCCAATGGCTACACCTTC. The chain carries TRBV30 and TRBJ1-2, with a tentative D call TRBD1 (6 bases). The CDR3 is 13 amino acids. Trimming pared 0 bases from V and 6 bases from J, leaving 11 bases between. Germline loops: CDR1 GTSNPN, CDR2 SVGIG (reference sequence).

This clonotype was observed many times. The chain recombines TRBV23-1 with TRBJ2-1; D is uncertain. TRBV23-1 is classed as an ORF, of uncertain function. The CDR3 is 15 amino acids. The V and J ends lost 2 bases and 3 bases respectively, with 11 bases between them. CDR3 amino acids: CASSQSWKNYNEQFF. CDR3 nucleotides: TGCGCCAGCAGTCAAAGTTGGAAGAACTACAATGAGCAGTTCTTC.

At least ten counts were recorded for this clonotype. The chain uses TRBV4-1 and TRBJ1-1, with D tentatively TRBD1 (6 bases). Germline-derived CDR1 and CDR2 are MGHRA and YSYEKL. This CDR3 region has 15 residues. V lost 3 bases, J lost 5 bases, and 16 bases lay in between. The CDR3 sequence: CASSHRQVRGTEAFF. Here the CDR3 DNA reads TGCGCCAGCAGCCACCGACAGGTCAGAGGGACTGAAGCTTTCTTT.

This clonotype appeared many times. The chain combines TRBV5-8 with TRBJ2-1; D perhaps matches TRBD2 (5 bases). Germline lookup yields CDR1 SGHTS and CDR2 YDEGEE. The CDR3 covers 20 residues. Trimming pared 1 base from V and 1 base from J, leaving 24 bases between. The CDR3 is CASSLLRAPLRSRSYNEQFF. CDR3 bases: TGTGCCAGCAGCTTGTTGCGGGCCCCCCTGCGCAGCAGGTCCTACAATGAGCAGTTCTTC. The whole variable domain, filled in from reference TRBV5-8 and TRBJ2-1, reads EAGVTQSPTHLIKTRGQQATLRCSPISGHTSVYWYQQALGLGLQFLLWYDEGEERNRGNFPPRFSGRQFPNYSSELNVNALELEDSALYLCASSLLRAPLRSRSYNEQFFGPGTRLTVL.

Turning to this clonotype: A read error may be the cause here, since a much bigger clone is one base away. The gene calls are TRBV19 and TRBJ1-2; D gene ambiguous. This CDR3 has 13 amino acids. Per germline, CDR1 LNHDA and CDR2 SQIVND (reference sequence). V was clipped by 8 bases and J by 5 bases, with 15 bases between them. CDR3 DNA: TGTGCCAGTGGCTCAGGAAGGCCGTATGGCTACACCTTC. Amino acid sequence: CASGSGRPYGYTF.

This clonotype was seen ten or more times. The rearrangement links TRBV7-9 to TRBJ1-5, with D unclear. V gave up 1 base and J gave up 3 bases, with 13 bases separating them. The CDR3 consists of 16 residues. Germline loops: CDR1 SEHNR, CDR2 FQNEAQ (reference sequence). CDR3 coding DNA: TGTGCCAGCAGCTTAGAGGGTAGGGTTGACAATCAGCCCCAGCATTTT. Its translation: CASSLEGRVDNQPQHF.

Ten or more counts support this clonotype. The CDR3 sequence: CASSLWSGGLNEQFF. Written as DNA, the CDR3 is TGTGCCAGCAGCTTATGGTCAGGGGGCTTGAATGAGCAGTTCTTC. V usage is TRBV7-2 and J usage is TRBJ2-1; 8 positions match TRBD1. The CDR3 loop spans 15 amino acids. V was pared by 2 bases and J by 7 bases, with 7 bases of the junction left unmatched. Looked up from germline, CDR1 is SGHTA and CDR2 is FQGNSA. Full variable domain (outside the CDR3, taken from reference TRBV7-2 and TRBJ2-1): GAGVSQSPSNKVTEKGKDVELRCDPISGHTALYWYRQSLGQGLEFLIYFQGNSAPDKSGLPSDRFSAERTGGSVSTLTIQRTQQEDSAVYLCASSLWSGGLNEQFFGPGTRLTVL.

This clonotype was recorded at least ten times. The rearrangement joins TRBV11-2 to TRBJ2-1; 7 positions match TRBD1. The CDR3 totals 14 residues. J lost 10 bases, V lost 1 base, and 7 bases had no gene match. Per germline, CDR1 SGHAT and CDR2 FQNNGV. The DNA for the CDR3 is TGTGCCAGCAGCTTAGTCAGGGGGATGCAGGAGCAGTTCTTC. It codes for CASSLVRGMQEQFF.

This clonotype was recorded many times. This chain links TRBV9 with TRBJ1-2; possibly TRBD1 for D (6 bases). There are 14 residues in the CDR3. CDR1 is SGDLS and CDR2 is YYNGEE in the germline V gene. V shed 3 bases and J shed 7 bases, with 16 bases lying between them. The CDR3, as DNA: TGTGCCAGCAGCGCGACAGGAGACCTTAGTGGCTACACCTTC. Its translation is CASSATGDLSGYTF. Complete variable domain (other parts from reference TRBV9 and TRBJ1-2): DSGVTQTPKHLITATGQRVTLRCSPRSGDLSVYWYQQSLDQGLQFLIQYYNGEERAKGNILERFSAQQFPDLHSELNLSSLELGDSALYFCASSATGDLSGYTFGSGTRLTVV.

This clonotype has at least ten counts. The chain combines TRBV12-3 or TRBV12-4 with TRBJ2-3; the match to TRBD2 covers 7 bases. V lost 3 bases, J lost 2 bases, and 14 bases stayed unmatched. The CDR3 runs 18 residues. This CDR3 reads CASSFLWTKRGATDTQYF. The DNA for the CDR3 is TGTGCCAGCAGTTTCCTCTGGACTAAGCGGGGCGCCACAGATACGCAGTATTTT.

This clonotype appeared many times. The chain joins TRBV5-5 to TRBJ1-5, with D uncertain. Per germline, CDR1 SGHKS and CDR2 YYEKEE (reference sequence). This CDR3 has 15 residues. V lost 2 bases, J lost 0 bases, and 9 bases lay in between. The CDR3 DNA follows: TGTGCCAGCAGCTTAGACGGTTATAGCAATCAGCCCCAGCATTTT. Protein: CASSLDGYSNQPQHF.

The table lists this clonotype with many counts. The V and J genes are TRBV30 and TRBJ1-2; possible D gene TRBD1, 5 bases. The CDR3 length is 14 residues. Germline CDR1 is GTSNPN and CDR2 is SVGIG (reference sequence). V was cut by 0 bases and J by 1 base, with 9 bases left in between. CDR3 sequence (DNA): TGTGCCTGGAGTGTGGGGGTCCATAACTATGGCTACACCTTC. Protein product: CAWSVGVHNYGYTF.

The chain couples TRBV2 to TRBJ2-3; 7 nucleotides line up with TRBD2. Germline values: CDR1 SNHLY, CDR2 FYNNEI. The CDR3 runs 14 residues. Trimming cost V 7 bases and J 6 bases; bases outside gene matches: 10. The CDR3 is CASTSLTSSDTQYF. In DNA, the CDR3 is TGTGCCAGCACCTCCCTGACTAGCTCCGATACGCAGTATTTT.

The chain links TRBV11-2 to TRBJ2-3; D is undetermined. This CDR3 contains 14 residues. V lost 3 bases and J 0 bases, leaving 7 bases between the germline ends. Germline values: CDR1 SGHAT, CDR2 FQNNGV. Written as DNA, the CDR3 is TGTGCCAGCAGCTTCGGGCCTAGCACAGATACGCAGTATTTT. This translates into CASSFGPSTDTQYF.

This clonotype was picked up a small number of times. The rearrangement uses TRBV4-2 and TRBJ1-6, with 8 bases matching TRBD1. The germline V gene encodes CDR1 LGHNA and CDR2 YNFKEQ. The CDR3 length is 17 residues. With V trimmed by 3 bases and J by 7 bases, 11 bases remained unmatched. The CDR3 sequence is CASSHTAGQGLNSPLHF. In DNA form, the CDR3 reads TGTGCCAGCAGCCACACCGCCGGACAGGGATTGAATTCACCCCTCCACTTT.

This clonotype was detected ten times or more. The chain joins TRBV3-1 to TRBJ2-3; TRBD2 aligns across 8 bases. CDR1 and CDR2 from the germline V gene are LGHDT and YNNKEL (reference sequence). The J segment lost 4 bases and the V segment lost 2 bases, leaving 5 bases of the junction unmatched. This CDR3 region has 15 residues. CDR3 in amino acids: CASSQQAGGSDTQYF. The CDR3 nucleotides read TGTGCCAGCAGCCAACAGGCGGGGGGCTCAGATACGCAGTATTTT.

This clonotype has ten or more counts. The genes are TRBV2 and TRBJ1-2; D possibly corresponds to TRBD1 (5 bases). Germline V lookup: CDR1 SNHLY, CDR2 FYNNEI. Trimming shortened V by 6 bases and J by 0 bases, and 11 bases separated the two germline ends. The CDR3 has 14 residues. In DNA form, the CDR3 reads TGTGCCAGCAGGGTTCAGGGAGCTAACTATGGCTACACCTTC. Translating it yields CASRVQGANYGYTF.

This clonotype was found many times. The chain links TRBV20-1 to TRBJ1-1, with D tentatively TRBD1 (5 bases). The V gene's germline CDR1 is DFQATT and CDR2 SNEGSKA (reference sequence). Trimming left V 5 bases short and J 0 bases short, with 16 bases between. The CDR3 contains 15 residues. CDR3 sequence (DNA): TGCAGTGCTGAGCTTGAGGGACGGATGAACACTGAAGCTTTCTTT. Translating it yields CSAELEGRMNTEAFF.

This clonotype came up many times. The chain combines TRBV12-3 or TRBV12-4 with TRBJ1-1; 7 bases match TRBD1. CDR3 size: 14 residues. V shed 7 bases and J 0 bases; nucleotides not matched to a gene: 5. CDR3: CASKGQLMNTEAFF. The CDR3 DNA follows: TGTGCCAGCAAGGGACAGCTCATGAACACTGAAGCTTTCTTT.

In this sample, this clonotype is medium-sized. This chain links TRBV27 with TRBJ2-2, with a possible D match to TRBD1 (6 bases). Germline CDR1 and CDR2: MNHEY and SMNVEV (reference sequence). CDR3 length: 19 amino acids. V was shortened by 6 bases and J by 5 bases, with 28 bases between the two germline ends. CDR3 DNA: TGTGCCAGCAGGAGAAAACAAGCCGGGACACAGGGCTTAACCGGGGAGCTGTTTTTT. Translated: CASRRKQAGTQGLTGELFF.

This clonotype was detected many times. The V call is TRBV11-2, the J call TRBJ1-1, with no clear D. CDR3 length: 12 amino acids. With 5 bases removed from V and 6 bases from J, the gap between germline ends came to 10 bases. In germline, CDR1 is SGHAT, CDR2 FQNNGV. The CDR3 sequence: CASSQAGPEAFF. The DNA of the CDR3 is TGTGCCAGCAGCCAGGCTGGCCCTGAAGCTTTCTTT.

This clonotype was observed at least ten times. The chain uses TRBV12-3 or TRBV12-4 and TRBJ2-2; D uncertain. This CDR3 spans 16 amino acids. V was clipped by 2 bases and J by 0 bases, with 10 bases between them. Here the CDR3 reads CASSLQRTSNTGELFF. CDR3 DNA: TGTGCCAGCAGTTTACAGAGAACCTCGAACACCGGGGAGCTGTTTTTT.

This clonotype was seen at least ten times. The chain recombines TRBV7-8 with TRBJ1-4, with 7 nucleotides matching TRBD1. Trimming cost V 5 bases and J 5 bases; bases outside gene matches: 14. CDR3 length: 17 amino acids. Germline-derived CDR1 and CDR2 are SGHVS and FQNEAQ. In DNA, the CDR3 is TGTGCCAGCAGCGCTGGCAGGGACCCAGGGGGAAATGAAAAACTGTTTTTT. Its protein is CASSAGRDPGGNEKLFF.

Many counts were recorded for this clonotype. Its ends do not fully match the called genes, so a read error is possible. V and J are TRBV23-1 and TRBJ2-4; no definite D call. TRBV23-1 is known as an ORF, though its function is uncertain. CDR3 length equals 15 residues. The CDR3 here is CASSLSRGSQNTLYF. CDR3 coding DNA: TGTGCCAGCAGTCTGTCGAGAGGTAGTCAAAACACCTTGTACTTT.